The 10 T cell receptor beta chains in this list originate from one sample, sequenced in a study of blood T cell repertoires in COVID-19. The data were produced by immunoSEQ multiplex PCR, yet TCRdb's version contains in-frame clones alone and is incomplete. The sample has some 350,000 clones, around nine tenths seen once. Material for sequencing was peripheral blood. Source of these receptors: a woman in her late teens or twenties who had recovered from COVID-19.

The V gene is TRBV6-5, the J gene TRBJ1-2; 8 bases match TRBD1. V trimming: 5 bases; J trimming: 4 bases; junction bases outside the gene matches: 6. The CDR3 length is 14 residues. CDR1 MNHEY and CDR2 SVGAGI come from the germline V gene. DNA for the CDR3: TGTGCCAGCAGTCGTCAGGGGGCTCGCTATGGCTACACCTTC. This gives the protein CASSRQGARYGYTF.

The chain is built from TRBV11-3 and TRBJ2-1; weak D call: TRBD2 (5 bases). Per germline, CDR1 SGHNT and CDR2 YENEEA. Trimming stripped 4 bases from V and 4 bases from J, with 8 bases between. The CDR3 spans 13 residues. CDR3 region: CASSYGLYNEQFF. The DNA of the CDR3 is TGTGCCAGCAGCTATGGACTGTACAATGAGCAGTTCTTC.

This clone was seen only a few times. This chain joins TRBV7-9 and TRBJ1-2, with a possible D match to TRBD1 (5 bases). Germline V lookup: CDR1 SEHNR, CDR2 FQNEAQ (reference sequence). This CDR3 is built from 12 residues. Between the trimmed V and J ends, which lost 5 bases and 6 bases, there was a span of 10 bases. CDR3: CASSPDSDGYTF. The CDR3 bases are TGTGCCAGCAGCCCCGACAGTGATGGCTACACCTTC.

In nucleotides, the CDR3 is TGTGCCAGCAGCAAGGGAGACAATCAGCCCCAGCATTTT. Translating gives CASSKGDNQPQHF. The V gene is TRBV3-1 (or the pseudogene TRBV3-2), the J gene TRBJ1-5, with no clear D. The CDR3 covers 13 residues. Trimming stripped 5 bases from V and 3 bases from J, with 8 bases between. Per germline, CDR1 LGHDT and CDR2 YNNKEL (reference sequence).

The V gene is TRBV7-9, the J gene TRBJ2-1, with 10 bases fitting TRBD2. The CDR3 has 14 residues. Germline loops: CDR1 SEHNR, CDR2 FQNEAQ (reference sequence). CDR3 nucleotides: TGTGCTTACTTACTCAGCGGGAGGGCCTCTGAGCAGTTCTTC. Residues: CAYLLSGRASEQFF.

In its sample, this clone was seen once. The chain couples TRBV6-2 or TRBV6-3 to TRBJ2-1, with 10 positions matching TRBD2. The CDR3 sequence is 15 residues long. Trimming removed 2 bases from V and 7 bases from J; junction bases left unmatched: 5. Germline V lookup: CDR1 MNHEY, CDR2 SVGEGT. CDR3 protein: CASSYLAGVGNEQFF. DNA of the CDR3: TGTGCCAGCAGTTACCTAGCGGGAGTTGGGAATGAGCAGTTCTTC.

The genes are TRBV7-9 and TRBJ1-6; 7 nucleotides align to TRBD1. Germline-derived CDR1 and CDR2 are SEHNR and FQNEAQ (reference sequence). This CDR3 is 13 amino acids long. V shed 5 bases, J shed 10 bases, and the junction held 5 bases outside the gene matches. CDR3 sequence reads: CASSRTGESPLHF. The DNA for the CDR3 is TGTGCCAGCAGCAGAACAGGGGAATCACCCCTCCACTTT.

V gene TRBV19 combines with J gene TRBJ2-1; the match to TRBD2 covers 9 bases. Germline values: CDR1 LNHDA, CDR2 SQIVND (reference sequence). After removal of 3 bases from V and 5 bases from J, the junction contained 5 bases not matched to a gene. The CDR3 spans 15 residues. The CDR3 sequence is CASSMGSGRHNEQFF. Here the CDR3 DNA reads TGTGCCAGTAGTATGGGTAGCGGGAGACACAATGAGCAGTTCTTC.

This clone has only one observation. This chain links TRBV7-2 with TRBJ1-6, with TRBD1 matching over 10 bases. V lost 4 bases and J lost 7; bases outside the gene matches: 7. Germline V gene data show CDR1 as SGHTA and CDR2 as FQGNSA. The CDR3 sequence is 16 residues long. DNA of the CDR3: TGTGCCAGCAGCTCGGGAGGGACAGGGGTAAATTCACCCCTCCACTTT. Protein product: CASSSGGTGVNSPLHF.

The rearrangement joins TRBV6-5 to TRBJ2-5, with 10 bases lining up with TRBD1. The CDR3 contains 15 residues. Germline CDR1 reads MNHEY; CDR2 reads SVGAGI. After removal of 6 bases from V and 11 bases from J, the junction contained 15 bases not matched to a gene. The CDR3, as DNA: TGTGCCAGCAGCGCCAGTCCGGGACAGGGGCGATTACAGTACTTC. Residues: CASSASPGQGRLQYF.